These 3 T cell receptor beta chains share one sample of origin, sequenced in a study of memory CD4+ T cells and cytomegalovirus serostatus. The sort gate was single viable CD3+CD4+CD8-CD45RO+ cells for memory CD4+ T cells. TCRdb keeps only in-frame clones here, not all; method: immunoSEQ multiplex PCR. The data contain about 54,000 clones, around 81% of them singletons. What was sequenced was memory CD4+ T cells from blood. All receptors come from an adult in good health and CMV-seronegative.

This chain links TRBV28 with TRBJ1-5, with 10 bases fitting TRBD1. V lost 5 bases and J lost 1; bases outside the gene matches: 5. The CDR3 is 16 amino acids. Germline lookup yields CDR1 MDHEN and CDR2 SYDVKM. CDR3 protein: CASSPPGQGSNQPQHF. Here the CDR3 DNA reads TGTGCCAGCAGTCCCCCGGGACAGGGGAGCAATCAGCCCCAGCATTTT. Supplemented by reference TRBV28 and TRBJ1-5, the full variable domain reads DVKVTQSSRYLVKRTGEKVFLECVQDMDHENMFWYRQDPGLGLRLIYFSYDVKMKEKGDIPEGYSVSREKKERFSLILESASTNQTSMYLCASSPPGQGSNQPQHFGDGTRLSIL.

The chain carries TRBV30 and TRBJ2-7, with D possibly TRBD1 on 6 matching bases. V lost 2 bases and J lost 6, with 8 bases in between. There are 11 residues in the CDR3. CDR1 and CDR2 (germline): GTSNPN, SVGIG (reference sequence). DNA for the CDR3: TGTGCCTGGAGTACAGGGAGCGAGCAGTACTTC. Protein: CAWSTGSEQYF.

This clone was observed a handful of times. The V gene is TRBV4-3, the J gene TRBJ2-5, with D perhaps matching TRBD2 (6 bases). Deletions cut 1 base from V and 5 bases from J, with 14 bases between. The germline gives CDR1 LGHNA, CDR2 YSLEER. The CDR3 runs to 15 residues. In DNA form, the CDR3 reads TGCGCCAGCAGCCAAGGGGGAACTAGCTCTGAGACCCAGTACTTC. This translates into CASSQGGTSSETQYF.